What follows describes a single TCR beta chain. TCRdb keeps only in-frame clones here, not all; method: immunoSEQ multiplex PCR. The table records 49,000 or so clones, roughly 92% of them present only once. The germline gives CDR1 MNHEY, CDR2 SVGAGI. CDR3 length: 14 residues. V lost 8 bases, J lost 3 bases, and 16 bases lay in between. This entry belongs to a study of T cell changes during pregnancy in multiple sclerosis. The specimen was CD4+ T cells from peripheral blood mononuclear cells, collected in the second trimester of pregnancy. This TCR was recovered from a female donor in good health, enrolled as a control in a pregnancy study. J is TRBJ1-1 and V is TRBV6-5, with TRBD1 as a possible D gene (5 bases). The CDR3 region has the DNA TGTGCCAGCGGGGGAGGGAAGTGGTACACTGAAGCTTTCTTT. Translated: CASGGGKWYTEAFF.